The text below deals with one T cell receptor (beta chain). No antigen is known for it. TCRdb re-called the 5' RACE reads through MiXCR, storing one row per CDR3 protein. Of roughly 150,000 distinct CDR3 sequences in the sample, around 7.3% are singletons; the top ten hold about 2.5%. The CDR3 consists of 17 residues. Germline V gene lookup returns CDR1 MNHEY and CDR2 SVGEGT. The V gene lost 4 bases and the J gene lost 2 bases, with 20 bases spanning the gap. The entry originates in a study of T cells after yellow fever vaccination. Study observations and caveats: Some clonotypes were seen in both the CD4 and the CD8 compartments. These made up a small share and likely arose from convergent recombination. FACS-sorted repertoires could contain abundant clonotypes contaminating from the bulk population. Booster sampling recovered most clones from primary vaccination (96% CD4, around 88% CD8). The secondary T-cell response peaked on day 5, not day 15, but was weaker.

The sequencing used CD4+ T cells sorted from PBMCs, collected about 5 days after the first yellow fever vaccination. The TCR comes from a man aged 18 to 35 who received the YFV17D yellow fever vaccine. The rearrangement uses TRBV6-2 or TRBV6-3 and TRBJ2-5; possibly TRBD1 or TRBD2 for D (6 bases each). For the CDR3, the DNA is TGTGCCAGCAGTTTCCCTCGGGGGCGGGGACAACAAGAGACCCAGTACTTC. Protein: CASSFPRGRGQQETQYF.